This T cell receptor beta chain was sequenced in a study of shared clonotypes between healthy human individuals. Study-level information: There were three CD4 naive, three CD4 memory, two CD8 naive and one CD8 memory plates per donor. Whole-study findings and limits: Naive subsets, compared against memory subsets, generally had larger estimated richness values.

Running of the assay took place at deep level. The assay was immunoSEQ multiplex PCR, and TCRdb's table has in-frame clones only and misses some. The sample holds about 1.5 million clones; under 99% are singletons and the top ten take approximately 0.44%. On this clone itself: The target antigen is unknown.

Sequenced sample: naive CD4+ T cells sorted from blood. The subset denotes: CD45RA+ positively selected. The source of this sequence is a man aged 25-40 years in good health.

CDR3 bases: TGTGCCAGCAGCGGGGCGGGGGCACAGGGGTTCCACGAGCAGTACTTC. It yields the protein CASSGAGAQGFHEQYF. This chain uses TRBV7-9 with TRBJ2-7; possibly TRBD1 or TRBD2 for D (7 bases each). Germline V lookup: CDR1 SEHNR, CDR2 FQNEAQ (reference sequence). V was cut by 5 bases and J by 5 bases, with 22 bases left in between. This CDR3 spans 16 amino acids.